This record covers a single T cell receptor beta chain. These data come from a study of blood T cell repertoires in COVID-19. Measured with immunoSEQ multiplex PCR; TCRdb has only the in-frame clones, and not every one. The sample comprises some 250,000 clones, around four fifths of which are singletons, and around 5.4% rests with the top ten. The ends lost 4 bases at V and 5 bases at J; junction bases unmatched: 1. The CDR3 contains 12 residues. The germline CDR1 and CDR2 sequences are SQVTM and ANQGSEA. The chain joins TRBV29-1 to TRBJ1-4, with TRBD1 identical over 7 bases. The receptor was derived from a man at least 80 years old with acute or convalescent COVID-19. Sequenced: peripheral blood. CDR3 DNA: TGCAGCGTTGGGGACAGCAATGAAAAACTGTTTTTT. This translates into CSVGDSNEKLFF.